This record covers a single T cell receptor (beta chain). Its antigen remains unknown. CDR3 length: 14 amino acids. Trimming shortened V by 7 bases and J by 7 bases, and 17 bases separated the two germline ends. CDR1 is MRHNA, CDR2 SNTAGT, per germline. Assay used: immunoSEQ multiplex PCR; TCRdb lists only in-frame clones, some missing. The profile shows 15,000 to 20,000 clones, nearly 90% of them singletons. This sample stems from a study of T cell responses to AZD1222 COVID-19 vaccine. Findings of the study overall: Across the whole spike, CD4 TCRs peaked at regions 160-218 and 743-854. In the spike-specific TCR repertoire, nearly half reportedly target unmutated variant regions. Spike-specific TCR repertoires showed rising breadth and depth after two AZD1222 doses.

The clonotype comes from an adult who received the AZD1222 COVID-19 vaccine. The chain employs TRBV6-4 and TRBJ2-1; no reliable D call. Sequenced here: peripheral blood, sampled 28 days after the second AZD1222 dose. The CDR3 bases are TGTGCCAGCAAGGTATCCCCCTCAACAAATGAGCAGTTCTTC. This codes for CASKVSPSTNEQFF.